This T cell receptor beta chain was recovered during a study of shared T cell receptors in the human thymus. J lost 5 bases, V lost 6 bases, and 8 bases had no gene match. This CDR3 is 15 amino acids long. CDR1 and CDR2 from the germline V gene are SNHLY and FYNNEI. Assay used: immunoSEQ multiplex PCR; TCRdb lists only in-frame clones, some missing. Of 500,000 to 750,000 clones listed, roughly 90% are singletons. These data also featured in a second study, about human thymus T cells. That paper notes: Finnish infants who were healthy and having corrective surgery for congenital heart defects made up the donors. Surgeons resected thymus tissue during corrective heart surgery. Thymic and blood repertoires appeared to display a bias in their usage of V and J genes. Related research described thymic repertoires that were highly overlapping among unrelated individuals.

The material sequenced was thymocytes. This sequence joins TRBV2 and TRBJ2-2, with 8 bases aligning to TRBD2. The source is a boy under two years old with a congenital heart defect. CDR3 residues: CASRVSGSGTGELFF. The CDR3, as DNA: TGTGCCAGCAGAGTAAGCGGGAGTGGGACCGGGGAGCTGTTTTTT.